Given below is one T cell receptor beta chain in context. The V gene end was trimmed by 6 bases and the J gene end by 5 bases; junction bases not matched to a gene: 8. The CDR3 contains 15 residues. Germline V gene sequence: CDR1 SNHLY, CDR2 FYNNEI. Original methodology: Quantification of nucleated cells was approximated via reference gene primer amplification. Profiling relied on immunoSEQ multiplex PCR, and the TCRdb table lists in-frame clones only, not all of them. V and J calls and clone size come straight from that table; D and trimming were deduced from the DNA. The profile covers about 250,000 clones, with around nine tenths appearing a single time and more than 0.8% taken by the ten largest. These data originate in a study of blood T cell repertoires in COVID-19.

The specimen was peripheral blood. The chain carries TRBV2 and TRBJ2-1; 9 nucleotides align to TRBD1. The clonotype originates from a man aged 25-40 years with COVID-19, enrolled during active disease. The CDR3, as DNA: TGTGCCAGCAGGGTGATACAGGGGGCAGACAATGAGCAGTTCTTC. As protein: CASRVIQGADNEQFF.